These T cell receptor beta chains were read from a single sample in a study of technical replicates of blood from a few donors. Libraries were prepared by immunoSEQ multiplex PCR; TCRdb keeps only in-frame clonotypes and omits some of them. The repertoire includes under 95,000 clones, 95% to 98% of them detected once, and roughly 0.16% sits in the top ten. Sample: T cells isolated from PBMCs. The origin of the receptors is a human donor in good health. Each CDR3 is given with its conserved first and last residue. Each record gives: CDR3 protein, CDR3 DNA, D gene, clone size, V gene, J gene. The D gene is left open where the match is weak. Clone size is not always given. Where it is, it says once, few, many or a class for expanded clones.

CASSYDKMNTEAFF	TGTGCCAGCAGTTACGACAAAATGAACACTGAAGCTTTCTTT	-	-	TRBV6-5	TRBJ1-1
CASSQDRGQRSSGANVLTF	TGCGCCAGCAGCCAAGATAGGGGACAGAGGTCCTCTGGGGCCAACGTCCTGACTTTC	TRBD1	-	TRBV4-1	TRBJ2-6
CASSLGGTGAFTEAFF	TGTGCCAGCAGCTTAGGTGGGACAGGGGCGTTCACTGAAGCTTTCTTT	TRBD1	-	TRBV7-9	TRBJ1-1
CASSQDPQSPEKLFF	TGTGCCAGCAGCCAAGATCCCCAGTCACCTGAAAAACTGTTTTTT	-	-	TRBV4-2	TRBJ1-4
CASREDSYNEQFF	TGTGCCAGCAGAGAGGACAGCTACAATGAGCAGTTCTTC	-	-	TRBV6-6	TRBJ2-1
CASSGGPGQGGNEQFF	TGTGCCAGCAGTGGAGGACCGGGACAGGGCGGCAATGAGCAGTTCTTC	TRBD1	-	TRBV6-1	TRBJ2-1
CATGGRTGELFF	TGTGCCACGGGGGGGCGAACCGGGGAGCTGTTTTTT	-	-	TRBV15	TRBJ2-2
CASSPTLGSIPGLIYGYTF	TGTGCCAGTAGTCCAACCCTAGGGTCCATCCCGGGGTTAATCTATGGCTACACCTTC	-	-	TRBV19	TRBJ1-2
CASSLYTGTANYEQYF	TGTGCCAGCAGCTTATATACCGGGACAGCTAACTACGAGCAGTACTTC	TRBD1	-	TRBV7-2	TRBJ2-7
CASSLAAVHPGEQYF	TGTGCCAGCAGCTTGGCCGCGGTACACCCAGGGGAGCAGTACTTC	-	-	TRBV5-5	TRBJ2-7
CASSGGTEVTNYGYTF	TGTGCCAGCAGCGGGGGGACAGAAGTCACTAACTATGGCTACACCTTC	TRBD1	-	TRBV9	TRBJ1-2
CASSLGQGPDTQYF	TGCGCCAGCAGCTTGGGACAGGGTCCCGATACGCAGTATTTT	TRBD1	-	TRBV5-1	TRBJ2-3
CASKGQGSAPLHF	TGTGCCAGCAAAGGCCAGGGGTCGGCACCCCTCCACTTT	-	-	TRBV28	TRBJ1-6
CASSLRGGASRNEQFF	TGTGCCAGCAGCTTGCGCGGGGGGGCCTCCAGGAATGAGCAGTTCTTC	TRBD2	-	TRBV7-8	TRBJ2-1
CASSANHRGEQYF	TGTGCCAGCAGCGCGAACCACAGGGGCGAGCAGTACTTC	TRBD1	-	TRBV7-9	TRBJ2-7
CATSRGQGDYEQYF	TGTGCCACCAGCAGAGGACAGGGGGACTACGAGCAGTACTTC	TRBD1	-	TRBV15	TRBJ2-7
CASSQTTGGGQPQHF	TGCGCCAGCAGCCAGACGACAGGGGGAGGGCAGCCCCAGCATTTT	TRBD1	-	TRBV4-1	TRBJ1-5
CAISTGQSYEQYF	TGTGCCATCAGTACGGGACAGTCCTACGAGCAGTACTTC	TRBD1	-	TRBV10-3	TRBJ2-7
CASSLTPRYEQYF	TGCGCCAGCAGCTTAACTCCTCGTTACGAGCAGTACTTC	-	-	TRBV5-1	TRBJ2-7
CASSHRQERGDIQYF	TGTGCCAGCAGTCATAGACAGGAACGGGGTGACATTCAGTACTTC	-	-	TRBV5-8	TRBJ2-4
CASSGFLDRGRVGEQYF	TGTGCCAGCAGCGGTTTCCTGGACAGGGGTAGAGTCGGCGAGCAGTACTTC	TRBD1	-	TRBV11-2	TRBJ2-7
CASSLVLRGGGEQYF	TGTGCCAGCAGCTTAGTCCTAAGGGGAGGTGGCGAGCAGTACTTC	-	-	TRBV11-2	TRBJ2-7
CSVARLEAFF	TGCAGCGTTGCCAGGCTTGAAGCTTTCTTT	-	-	TRBV29-1	TRBJ1-1
CASSEPPGLREEKLFF	TGCGCCAGCAGTGAGCCTCCGGGACTGCGGGAGGAAAAACTGTTTTTT	-	-	TRBV10-2	TRBJ1-4
CASSLASGSGTYEQYF	TGTGCCAGCAGTTTAGCTAGCGGGAGTGGGACCTACGAGCAGTACTTC	TRBD2	-	TRBV28	TRBJ2-7
CASSVDRGRGEQYF	TGTGCCAGCAGTGTGGACAGGGGCCGGGGGGAGCAGTACTTC	TRBD1	-	TRBV27	TRBJ2-7
CASKPDRDNYGYTF	TGTGCCAGTAAACCTGACAGGGACAACTATGGCTACACCTTC	TRBD1	-	TRBV19	TRBJ1-2
CAGCDRVGGNYGYTF	TGTGCCGGCTGCGACAGGGTAGGAGGTAACTATGGCTACACCTTC	TRBD1	-	TRBV2	TRBJ1-2
CASRESGSSYNEQFF	TGTGCCAGCAGGGAAAGCGGGAGCTCCTACAATGAGCAGTTCTTC	TRBD2	-	TRBV5-4	TRBJ2-1
CASSLAGGYSSYEQYF	TGTGCCAGCAGTCTAGCGGGCGGGTACAGTTCCTACGAGCAGTACTTC	TRBD2	-	TRBV27	TRBJ2-7
CSVEPLRGETQYF	TGCAGCGTTGAACCCTTGCGGGGAGAGACCCAGTACTTC	-	-	TRBV29-1	TRBJ2-5
CASSSPWHYSTGFEQFF	TGTGCCAGCAGCTCCCCTTGGCACTATTCTACAGGGTTTGAGCAGTTCTTC	-	once	TRBV5-6	TRBJ2-1
CASDRAPQETQYF	TGTGCCAGTGACAGGGCCCCCCAAGAGACCCAGTACTTC	TRBD1	once	TRBV2	TRBJ2-5
CASSLPLGLKNTGELFF	TGTGCCAGCAGCTTACCCCTGGGACTAAAAAACACCGGGGAGCTGTTTTTT	TRBD2	-	TRBV7-9	TRBJ2-2
CASSRGGSSYEQYF	TGTGCCAGCAGCCGGGGGGGGAGCTCCTACGAGCAGTACTTC	TRBD2	once	TRBV7-6	TRBJ2-7
CASSPRLAGVFRETQYF	TGTGCCAGCAGCCCCCGACTAGCGGGAGTTTTCCGGGAGACCCAGTACTTC	TRBD2	once	TRBV28	TRBJ2-5
CSAAGSSEKLNTEAFF	TGCAGCGCCGCGGGCAGTTCAGAAAAGTTGAACACTGAAGCTTTCTTT	-	-	TRBV29-1	TRBJ1-1
CASSPVSDRAGNNEQFF	TGTGCCAGCAGCCCAGTCTCGGACAGGGCCGGGAACAATGAGCAGTTCTTC	TRBD1	-	TRBV13	TRBJ2-1
CASSYSMTGGTEAFF	TGTGCCAGCAGTTACTCAATGACAGGGGGCACTGAAGCTTTCTTT	TRBD1	-	TRBV6-6	TRBJ1-1